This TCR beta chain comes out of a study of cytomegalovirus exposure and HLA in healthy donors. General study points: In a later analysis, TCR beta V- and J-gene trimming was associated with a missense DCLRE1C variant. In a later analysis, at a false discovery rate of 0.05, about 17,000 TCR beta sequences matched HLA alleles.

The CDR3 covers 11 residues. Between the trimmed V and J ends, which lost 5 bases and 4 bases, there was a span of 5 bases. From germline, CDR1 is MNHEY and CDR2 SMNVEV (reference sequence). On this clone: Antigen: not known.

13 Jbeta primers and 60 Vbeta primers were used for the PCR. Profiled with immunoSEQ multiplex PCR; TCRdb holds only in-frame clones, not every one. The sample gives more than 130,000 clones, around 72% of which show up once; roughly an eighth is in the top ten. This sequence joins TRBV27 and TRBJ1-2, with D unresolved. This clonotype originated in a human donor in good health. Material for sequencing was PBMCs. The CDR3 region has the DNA TGTGCCAGCAGTCCAGGCTATGGCTACACCTTC. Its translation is CASSPGYGYTF.